This T cell receptor (beta chain) came from a study of blood T cell repertoires in COVID-19. Under the authors' procedure: Estimates of nucleated cell counts were drawn from the amplification of reference gene primers. Profiling relied on immunoSEQ multiplex PCR, and the TCRdb table lists in-frame clones only, not all of them. That table gives V, J and clone size, and the DNA gave D and trimming. The data contain around 78,000 clones, over 75% of them seen just once; the ten biggest clones take up approximately 5%. Germline CDR1 is LGHDT and CDR2 is YNNKEL (reference sequence). With 4 bases clipped from V and 6 bases from J, the junction kept 18 bases outside the gene matches. The CDR3 totals 18 residues.

This rearrangement joins TRBV3-1 (or the pseudogene TRBV3-2) to TRBJ2-1; the match to TRBD2 covers 7 bases. The sequencing sample was made of peripheral blood. The sequence was collected from a man aged 50 or older with active COVID-19. Here the CDR3 reads CASSPQASLLAEPNEQFF. The DNA for the CDR3 is TGTGCCAGCAGCCCTCAAGCCTCCCTCCTAGCGGAACCCAATGAGCAGTTCTTC.